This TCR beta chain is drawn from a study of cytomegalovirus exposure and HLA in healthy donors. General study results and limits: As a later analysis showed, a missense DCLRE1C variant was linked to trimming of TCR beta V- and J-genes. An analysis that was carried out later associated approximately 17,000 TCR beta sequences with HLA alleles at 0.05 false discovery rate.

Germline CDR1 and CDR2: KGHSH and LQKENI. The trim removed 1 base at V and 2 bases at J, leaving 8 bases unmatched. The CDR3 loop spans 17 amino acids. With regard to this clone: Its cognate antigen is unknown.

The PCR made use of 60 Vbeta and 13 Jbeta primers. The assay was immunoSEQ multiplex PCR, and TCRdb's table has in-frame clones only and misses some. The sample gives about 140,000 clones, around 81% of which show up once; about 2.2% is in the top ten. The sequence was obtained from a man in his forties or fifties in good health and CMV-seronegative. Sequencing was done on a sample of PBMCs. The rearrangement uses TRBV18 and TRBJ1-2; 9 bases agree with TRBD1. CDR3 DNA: TGTGCCAGCTCACCACAAGGGGGACAGGGAGGAAACTATGGCTACACCTTC. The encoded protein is CASSPQGGQGGNYGYTF.